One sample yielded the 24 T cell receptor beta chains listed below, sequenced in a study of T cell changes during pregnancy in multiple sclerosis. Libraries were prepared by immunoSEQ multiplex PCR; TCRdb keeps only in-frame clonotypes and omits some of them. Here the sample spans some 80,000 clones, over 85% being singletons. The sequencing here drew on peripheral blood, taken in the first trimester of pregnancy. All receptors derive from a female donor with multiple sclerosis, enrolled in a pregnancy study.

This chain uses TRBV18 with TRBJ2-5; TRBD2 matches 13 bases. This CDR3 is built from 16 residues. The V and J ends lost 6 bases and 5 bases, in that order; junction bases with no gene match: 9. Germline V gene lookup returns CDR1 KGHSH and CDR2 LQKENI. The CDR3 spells CASSPTSGGARETQYF. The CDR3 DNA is TGTGCCAGCTCTCCTACTAGCGGGGGGGCCCGGGAGACCCAGTACTTC.

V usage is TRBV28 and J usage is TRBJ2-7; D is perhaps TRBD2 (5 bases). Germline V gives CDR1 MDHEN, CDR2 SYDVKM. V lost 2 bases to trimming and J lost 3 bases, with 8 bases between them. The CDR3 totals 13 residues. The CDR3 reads CASSLLAYYEQYF. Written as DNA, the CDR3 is TGTGCCAGCAGTTTACTAGCTTACTACGAGCAGTACTTC.

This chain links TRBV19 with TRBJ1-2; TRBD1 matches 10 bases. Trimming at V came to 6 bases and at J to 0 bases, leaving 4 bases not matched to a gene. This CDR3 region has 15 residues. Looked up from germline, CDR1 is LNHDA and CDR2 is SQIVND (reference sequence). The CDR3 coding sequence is TGTGCCAGTAGAACGGACAGGGGGGCTAACTATGGCTACACCTTC. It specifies CASRTDRGANYGYTF.

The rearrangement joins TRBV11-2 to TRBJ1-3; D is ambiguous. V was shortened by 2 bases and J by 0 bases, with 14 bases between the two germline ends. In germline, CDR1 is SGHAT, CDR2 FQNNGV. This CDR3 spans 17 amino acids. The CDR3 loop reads CASSLSSGDHSGNTIYF. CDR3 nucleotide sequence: TGTGCCAGCAGCTTATCCAGCGGTGATCACTCTGGAAACACCATATATTTT.

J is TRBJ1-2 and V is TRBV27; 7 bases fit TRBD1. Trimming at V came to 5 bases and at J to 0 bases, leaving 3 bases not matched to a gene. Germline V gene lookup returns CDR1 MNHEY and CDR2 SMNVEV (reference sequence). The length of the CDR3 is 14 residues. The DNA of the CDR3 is TGTGCCAGCAGTGTGGGACAGACTAACTATGGCTACACCTTC. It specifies CASSVGQTNYGYTF.

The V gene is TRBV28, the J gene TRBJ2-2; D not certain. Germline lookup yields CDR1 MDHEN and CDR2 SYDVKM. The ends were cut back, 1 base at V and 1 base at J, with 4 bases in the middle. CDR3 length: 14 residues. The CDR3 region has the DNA TGTGCCAGCAGTTTATCGGGGAACACCGGGGAGCTGTTTTTT. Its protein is CASSLSGNTGELFF.

CDR3 residues: CAWSVRGQTSGYTF. In DNA, the CDR3 is TGTGCCTGGAGTGTACGCGGACAGACCTCGGGCTACACCTTC. The chain is built from TRBV30 and TRBJ1-2; D might be TRBD1 (6 bases). This CDR3 spans 14 amino acids. Germline V CDR1 and CDR2: GTSNPN, SVGIG (reference sequence). V was cut by 0 bases and J by 8 bases, with 16 bases left in between.

The CDR3 region is CASSYEAGRETQYF. CDR3 nucleotides: TGTGCCAGCAGTTATGAGGCAGGGAGGGAGACCCAGTACTTC. The chain employs TRBV6-5 and TRBJ2-5; D might be TRBD2 (6 bases). The ends were cut back, 3 bases at V and 5 bases at J, with 13 bases in the middle. The CDR3 runs to 14 residues. In germline, CDR1 is MNHEY, CDR2 SVGAGI.

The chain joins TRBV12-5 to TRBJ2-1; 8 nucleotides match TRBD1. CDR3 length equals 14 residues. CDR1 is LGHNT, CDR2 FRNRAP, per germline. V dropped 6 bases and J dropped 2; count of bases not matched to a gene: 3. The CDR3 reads CASGPGGPYNEQFF. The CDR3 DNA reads TGTGCTAGTGGCCCAGGGGGCCCCTACAATGAGCAGTTCTTC.

CDR3 in DNA: TGTGCCAGCAGTTTACCCTCCACAGGGATGGTCTACGAGCAGTACTTC. It encodes CASSLPSTGMVYEQYF. The chain carries TRBV28 and TRBJ2-7, with a possible D match to TRBD1 (6 bases). Trimming shortened V by 2 bases and J by 3 bases, and 17 bases separated the two germline ends. Germline V gene data show CDR1 as MDHEN and CDR2 as SYDVKM. This CDR3 comprises 16 residues.

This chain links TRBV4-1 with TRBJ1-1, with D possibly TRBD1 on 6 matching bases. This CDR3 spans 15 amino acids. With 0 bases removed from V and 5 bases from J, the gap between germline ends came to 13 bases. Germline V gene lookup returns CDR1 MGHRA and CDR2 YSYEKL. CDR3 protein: CASSQDAGAGTEAFF. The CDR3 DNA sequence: TGCGCCAGCAGCCAAGATGCGGGGGCGGGGACTGAAGCTTTCTTT.

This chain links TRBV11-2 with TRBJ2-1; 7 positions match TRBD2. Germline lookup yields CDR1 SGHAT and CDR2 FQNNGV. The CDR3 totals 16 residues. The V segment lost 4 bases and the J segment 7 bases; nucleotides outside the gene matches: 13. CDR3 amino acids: CASSSKPGTISNEQFF. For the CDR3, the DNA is TGTGCCAGCAGCTCGAAACCCGGGACTATTTCGAATGAGCAGTTCTTC.

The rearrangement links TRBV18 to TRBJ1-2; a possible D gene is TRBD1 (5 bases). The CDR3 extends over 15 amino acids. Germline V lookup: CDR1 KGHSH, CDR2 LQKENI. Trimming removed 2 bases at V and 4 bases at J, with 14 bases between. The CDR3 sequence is CASSPYGQGGYGYTF. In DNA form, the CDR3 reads TGTGCCAGCTCACCATATGGTCAGGGAGGCTATGGCTACACCTTC.

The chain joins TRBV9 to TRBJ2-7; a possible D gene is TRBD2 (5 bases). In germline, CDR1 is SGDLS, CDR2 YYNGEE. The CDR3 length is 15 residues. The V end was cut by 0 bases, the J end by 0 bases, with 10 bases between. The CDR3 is CASSVGWTASYEQYF. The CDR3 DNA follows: TGTGCCAGCAGCGTAGGCTGGACTGCCTCCTACGAGCAGTACTTC.

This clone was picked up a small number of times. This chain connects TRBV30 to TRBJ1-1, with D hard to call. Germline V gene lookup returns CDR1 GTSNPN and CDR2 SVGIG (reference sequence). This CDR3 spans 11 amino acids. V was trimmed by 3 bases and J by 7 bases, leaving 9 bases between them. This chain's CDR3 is CAWRQTYEAFF. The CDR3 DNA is TGTGCCTGGAGACAGACGTATGAAGCTTTCTTT.

CDR3 region: CASSLMRVPGEQYF. In nucleotides, the CDR3 is TGTGCCAGCAGTTTAATGAGGGTGCCCGGGGAGCAGTACTTC. V is TRBV27 and J is TRBJ2-7; the D gene is possibly TRBD2 (5 bases). V lost 2 bases to trimming and J lost 7 bases, with 15 bases between them. Germline loops: CDR1 MNHEY, CDR2 SMNVEV (reference sequence). CDR3 length: 14 amino acids.

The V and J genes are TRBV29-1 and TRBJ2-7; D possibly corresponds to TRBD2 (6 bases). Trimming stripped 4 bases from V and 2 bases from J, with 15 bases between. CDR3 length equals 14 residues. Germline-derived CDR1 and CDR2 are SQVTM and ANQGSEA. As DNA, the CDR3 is TGCAGCGTTGTACGGGAGTTGGTTACCTACGAGCAGTACTTC. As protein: CSVVRELVTYEQYF.

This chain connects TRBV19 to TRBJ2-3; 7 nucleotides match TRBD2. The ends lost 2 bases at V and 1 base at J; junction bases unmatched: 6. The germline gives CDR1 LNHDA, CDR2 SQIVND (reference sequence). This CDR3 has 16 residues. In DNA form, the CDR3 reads TGTGCCAGTAGTATATCGAGCGGGGCGCGCACAGATACGCAGTATTTT. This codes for CASSISSGARTDTQYF.

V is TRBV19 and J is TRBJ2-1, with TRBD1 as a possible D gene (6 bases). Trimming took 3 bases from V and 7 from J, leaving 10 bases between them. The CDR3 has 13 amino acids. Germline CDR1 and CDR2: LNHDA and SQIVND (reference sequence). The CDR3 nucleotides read TGTGCCAGTAGTATCGGCCAGGGGAATGAGCAGTTCTTC. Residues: CASSIGQGNEQFF.

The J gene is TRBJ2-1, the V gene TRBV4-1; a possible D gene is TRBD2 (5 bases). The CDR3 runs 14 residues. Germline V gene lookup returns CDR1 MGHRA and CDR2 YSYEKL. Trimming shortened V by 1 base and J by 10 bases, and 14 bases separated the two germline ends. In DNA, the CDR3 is TGCGCCAGCAGCCAAGGTCCTAGCCCTTCCGAGCAGTTCTTC. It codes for CASSQGPSPSEQFF.

The CDR3 region has the DNA TGCGCCAGCAGCCAACTTGGAAGCGTGGAGCCCTACAATGAGCAGTTCTTC. The encoded protein is CASSQLGSVEPYNEQFF. The chain combines TRBV4-1 with TRBJ2-1; D is uncertain. CDR3 length: 17 residues. Looked up from germline, CDR1 is MGHRA and CDR2 is YSYEKL. Trimming stripped 2 bases from V and 2 bases from J, with 16 bases between.

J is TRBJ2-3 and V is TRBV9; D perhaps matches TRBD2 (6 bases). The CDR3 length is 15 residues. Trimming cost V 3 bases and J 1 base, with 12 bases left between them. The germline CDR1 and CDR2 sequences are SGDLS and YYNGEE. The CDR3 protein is CASSASGGGTDTQYF. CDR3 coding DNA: TGTGCCAGCAGCGCCTCCGGAGGGGGCACAGATACGCAGTATTTT.

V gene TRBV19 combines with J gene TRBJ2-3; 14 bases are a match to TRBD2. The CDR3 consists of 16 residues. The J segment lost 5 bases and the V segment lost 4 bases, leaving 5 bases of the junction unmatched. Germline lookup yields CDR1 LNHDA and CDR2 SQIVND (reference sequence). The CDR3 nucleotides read TGTGCCAGTAGTACCCGACTAGCGGGGGGGGGAGATACGCAGTATTTT. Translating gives CASSTRLAGGGDTQYF.

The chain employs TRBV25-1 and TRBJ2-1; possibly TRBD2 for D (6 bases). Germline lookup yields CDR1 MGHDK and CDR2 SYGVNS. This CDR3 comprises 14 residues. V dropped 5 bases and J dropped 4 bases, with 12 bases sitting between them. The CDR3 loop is CASSTRGAYNEQFF. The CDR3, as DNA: TGTGCCAGCAGTACGCGGGGAGCATACAATGAGCAGTTCTTC.